The clone carrying this T cell receptor (beta chain) was seen only a few times. This sample stems from a study of radiotherapy plus CTLA-4 blockade in lung cancer. CDR1 and CDR2 (germline): SEHNR, FQNEAQ (reference sequence). Trimming removed 5 bases from V and 3 bases from J; junction bases left unmatched: 6. The CDR3 is 15 residues long. CTLA-4 blockade with ipilimumab, together with focal radiation, was given to patients with chemo-refractory metastatic non-small-cell lung cancer. Data came from immunoSEQ multiplex PCR; TCRdb stores just in-frame clones and leaves some out. The repertoire holds 45,000 to 60,000 clones, with 70% to 80% as singletons.

The chain employs TRBV7-9 and TRBJ1-3; 8 bases are a match to TRBD1. This receptor was obtained from a human donor with non-small cell lung cancer who had a complete response to radiotherapy plus ipilimumab. The specimen comprised peripheral blood, sampled from a patient treated with radiotherapy plus ipilimumab. The CDR3 nucleotides are TGTGCCAGCAGCCGACAGGGGTATAGTGGAAACACCATATATTTT. Amino acid sequence: CASSRQGYSGNTIYF.